The 4 T cell receptor beta chains listed next were all sequenced from one sample in a study of CXCR3-negative and CXCR3-positive naive CD8 T cells. Study conclusions and caveats: Compared with CXCR3-negative naive cells, CXCR3-positive naive cells showed more hydrophobic TRB CDR3s.

The TRB cDNA libraries were prepared by 5' RACE with UMI labels. After re-calling the 5' RACE reads, TCRdb lists one entry per CDR3 protein, DNA absent. The data show about 130,000 distinct CDR3 sequences, and the top ten clones hold 0.41%. These TCRs are of unknown antigen specificity. Sequencing was done on a sample of naive CXCR3+ CD8+ T cells from blood. Specified subset: CD45RO-CCR7+CD27+CD95- naive CD8+ T cells expressing CXCR3 (TNR3+). These receptors all stem from a human donor in good health. Some clones in this sample may be carry-over from other donors' samples.

The V call is TRBV12-3 or TRBV12-4, the J call TRBJ2-1; there is no DNA to check the TCRdb D call of TRBD1. The CDR3 runs to 16 residues. Here the CDR3 reads CASSFPTGTPYNEQFF.

The chain is built from TRBV12-3 or TRBV12-4 and TRBJ1-2. The CDR3 extends over 14 amino acids. The CDR3 loop is CASSGSSNIYGYTF.

This rearrangement joins TRBV25-1 to TRBJ2-7. The CDR3 extends over 13 amino acids. Germline CDR1 is MGHDK and CDR2 is SYGVNS. CDR3 residues: CASADAGSYEQYF.

The V and J genes are TRBV29-1 and TRBJ1-3. The V gene's germline CDR1 is SQVTM and CDR2 ANQGSEA. The CDR3 is 14 amino acids. CDR3 sequence: CSVHGIDSGNTIYF.